This entry features one T cell receptor (beta chain) sequence. CDR1 is LNHNV, CDR2 YYDKDF, per germline (reference sequence). Trimming left V 2 bases short and J 7 bases short, with 15 bases between. The CDR3 spans 15 residues. In the original workflow: Reference gene primer amplification yielded estimated nucleated cell counts. The repertoire was sequenced with immunoSEQ multiplex PCR; TCRdb's copy has only in-frame clones and lacks some. The D gene and trimming were derived from the DNA, and the V and J assignments and clone size from that table. The table lists roughly 200,000 clones, 82% of them singletons. Participants, about 18 to 100 years old, spanned more than 20 US areas. Which cohort a participant joined came from the clinical history participants gave. This record comes from a study of blood T cell repertoires in COVID-19. As for the study in general: T cells, B-cell-depleted T cells, or PBMCs provided the cDNA or gDNA that served as material.

The gene calls are TRBV15 and TRBJ1-5; D may be TRBD1 (6 bases). The source is a woman aged 55 to 70 with acute COVID-19. Sequenced sample: PBMCs or T cells enriched from blood (not recorded which). DNA for the CDR3: TGTGCCACCAGCAGAACCGGGGGGGCGAAGCAGCCCCAGCATTTT. Protein sequence: CATSRTGGAKQPQHF.